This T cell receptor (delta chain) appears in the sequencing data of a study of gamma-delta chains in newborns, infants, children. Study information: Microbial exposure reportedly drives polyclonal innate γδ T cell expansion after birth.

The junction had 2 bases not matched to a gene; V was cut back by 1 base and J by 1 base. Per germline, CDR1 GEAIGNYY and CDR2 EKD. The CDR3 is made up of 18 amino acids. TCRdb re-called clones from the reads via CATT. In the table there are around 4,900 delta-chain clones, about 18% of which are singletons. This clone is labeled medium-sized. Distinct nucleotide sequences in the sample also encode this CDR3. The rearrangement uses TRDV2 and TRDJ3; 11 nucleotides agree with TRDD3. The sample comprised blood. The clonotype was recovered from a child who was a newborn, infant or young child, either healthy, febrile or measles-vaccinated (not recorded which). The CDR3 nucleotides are TGTGCCTGTGACACTGGGGGATACGGATCCTGGGACACCCGACAGATGTTTTTC. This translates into CACDTGGYGSWDTRQMFF.